In this sample, the clone carrying this T cell receptor (beta chain) turned up a few times. What it recognizes is unknown. The entry originates in a study of post-analysis software for immune sequencing data. Study-level findings and limits: Five TRBV segments were significantly more frequent in patients than in controls. TRBV5-6, TRBV5-1 and TRBV20-1 were among these segments.

V lost 5 bases to trimming and J lost 5 bases, with 15 bases between them. CDR3 length: 13 residues. Germline V gene sequence: CDR1 DFQATT, CDR2 SNEGSKA (reference sequence). Unique molecular identifiers had been added to the TCR beta cDNA libraries. One entry per CDR3 protein, called by TCRdb with MiXCR from the PCR reads. The sample shows roughly 800,000 distinct CDR3 sequences, roughly 58% of them seen only once. The chain carries TRBV20-1 and TRBJ1-2, with D tentatively TRBD1 (5 bases). This sequence originates from a girl between 5 and 17 years old with multiple sclerosis. Input material: blood. The DNA for the CDR3 is TGCAGTGCTTACGACACAGGAGGTTATGGCTACACCTTC. Its translation is CSAYDTGGYGYTF.